Reported below is one T cell receptor beta chain. The sample is drawn from a study of OX40 agonist ivuxolimab in advanced cancers. The CDR3 is 14 amino acids. Germline V gene sequence: CDR1 MDHEN, CDR2 SYDVKM. The germline V and J ends were trimmed by 2 bases and 8 bases, with 15 bases remaining between them. Generated by immunoSEQ multiplex PCR, the TCRdb table keeps only in-frame clones and is missing some. The data contain about 77,000 clones, about 90% of them singletons. The sequence came from an adult with an advanced solid tumor such as melanoma, head and neck, liver or kidney cancer. The rearrangement links TRBV28 to TRBJ1-2; D is ambiguous. The material was CD4+ or CD8+ T cells sorted from blood, obtained in a trial of the OX40 agonist ivuxolimab. The DNA of the CDR3 is TGTGCCAGCAGTTTACCCCCAAATAAAGGGGGCTACACCTTC. Protein sequence: CASSLPPNKGGYTF.